This TCR beta chain comes out of a study of technical replicates of blood from a handful of donors. Germline V gene lookup returns CDR1 SGHDN and CDR2 FVKESK. Trimming shortened V by 0 bases and J by 6 bases, and 14 bases separated the two germline ends. The CDR3 runs to 15 residues. Measured with immunoSEQ multiplex PCR; TCRdb has only the in-frame clones, and not every one. Of roughly 70,000 clones detected, approximately 93% appear once; the ten largest clones hold approximately 0.4%. This receptor was obtained from a human donor in good health. The material sequenced was T cells isolated from PBMCs. The V gene is TRBV14, the J gene TRBJ1-2; D may be TRBD1 (5 bases). The CDR3 sequence: CASSQDQGLPHGYTF. DNA of the CDR3: TGTGCCAGCAGCCAAGATCAGGGATTACCCCATGGCTACACCTTC.